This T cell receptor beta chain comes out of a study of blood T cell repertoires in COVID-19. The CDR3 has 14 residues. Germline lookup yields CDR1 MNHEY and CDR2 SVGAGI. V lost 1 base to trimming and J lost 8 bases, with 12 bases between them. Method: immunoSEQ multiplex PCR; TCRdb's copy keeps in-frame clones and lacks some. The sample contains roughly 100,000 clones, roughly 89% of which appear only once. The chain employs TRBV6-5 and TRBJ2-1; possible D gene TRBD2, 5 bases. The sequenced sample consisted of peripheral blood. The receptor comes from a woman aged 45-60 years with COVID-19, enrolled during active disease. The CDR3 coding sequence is TGTGCCAGCAGTTACTGGGGAGTTTGGGATGAGCAGTTCTTC. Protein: CASSYWGVWDEQFF.